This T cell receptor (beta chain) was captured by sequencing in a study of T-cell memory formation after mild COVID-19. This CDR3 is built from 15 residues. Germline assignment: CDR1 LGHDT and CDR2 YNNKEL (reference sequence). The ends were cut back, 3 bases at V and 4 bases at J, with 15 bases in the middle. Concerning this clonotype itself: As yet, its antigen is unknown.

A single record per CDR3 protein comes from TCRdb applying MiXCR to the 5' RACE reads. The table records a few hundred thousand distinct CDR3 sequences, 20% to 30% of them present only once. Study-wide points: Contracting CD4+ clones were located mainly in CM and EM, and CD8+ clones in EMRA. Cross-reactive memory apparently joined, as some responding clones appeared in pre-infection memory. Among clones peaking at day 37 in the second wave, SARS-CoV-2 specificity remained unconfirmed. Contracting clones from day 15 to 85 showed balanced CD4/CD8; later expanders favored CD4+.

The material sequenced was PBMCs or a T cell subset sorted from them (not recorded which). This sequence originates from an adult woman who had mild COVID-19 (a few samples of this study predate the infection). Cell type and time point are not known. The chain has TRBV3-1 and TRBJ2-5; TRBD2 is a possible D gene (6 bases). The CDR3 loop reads CASSHRAGSGETQYF. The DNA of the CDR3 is TGTGCCAGCAGCCACAGGGCGGGGAGCGGAGAGACCCAGTACTTC.